This is a list of T cell receptor beta chains from one sample in a study of cytomegalovirus exposure and HLA in healthy donors. Some clones are missing from TCRdb's copy, which holds only in-frame ones; the method was immunoSEQ multiplex PCR. Found here are about 150,000 clones, 70% to 80% of them singletons; the top ten hold around 3.2%. The sequenced sample was PBMCs. Source of these receptors: a human donor in good health. The CDR3 runs from the conserved cysteine through the conserved F or W. D genes are given only for firm matches. Clone size appears in some rows only: once, few, many, or a class for an expanded clone.

J: TRBJ2-5
D: .
V: TRBV19
size: .
DNA: TGTGCCAGTAGTATAGATATGGGGCAGGGTCAAGAGACCCAGTACTTC
CDR3: CASSIDMGQGQETQYF

J: TRBJ1-1
D: .
V: TRBV21-1
size: .
DNA: TGTGCCAGCAGCAAAAGGGCGTGCGACAGGGGACGGAATAACACTGAAGCTTTCTTT
CDR3: CASSKRACDRGRNNTEAFF

J: TRBJ1-1
D: .
V: TRBV9
size: .
DNA: TGTGCCAGCAGCCGGGACACTCTCACTGAAGCTTTCTTT
CDR3: CASSRDTLTEAFF

J: TRBJ2-7
D: TRBD2
V: TRBV4-3
size: many
DNA: TGCGCCAGCAGCCATTCTTTTTATGGAATAGCGGGAGGGCCCGTAAACGAGCAGTACTTC
CDR3: CASSHSFYGIAGGPVNEQYF

J: TRBJ2-7
D: .
V: TRBV9
size: few
DNA: TGTGCCAGCAGCGGAGCTGGAGACAGCTACGAGCAGTACTTC
CDR3: CASSGAGDSYEQYF

J: TRBJ2-3
D: .
V: TRBV4-2
size: once
DNA: TGTGCCAGCAGCCAATTTCAGTCCGATACGCAGTATTTT
CDR3: CASSQFQSDTQYF

J: TRBJ1-5
D: .
V: TRBV13
size: once
DNA: TGTGCCAGCTCGAGGGGACTCAATCAGCCCCAGCATTTT
CDR3: CASSRGLNQPQHF

J: TRBJ1-3
D: .
V: TRBV6-6
size: .
DNA: TGTGCCAGCAGCAAGTCAGACAGTGGAAACACCATATATTTT
CDR3: CASSKSDSGNTIYF

J: TRBJ2-1
D: TRBD1
V: TRBV30
size: .
DNA: TGTGCCCCGTGGCTCGGGACAGCTTACAATGAGCAGTTCTTC
CDR3: CAPWLGTAYNEQFF

J: TRBJ2-7
D: .
V: TRBV6-1
size: .
DNA: TGTGCCAGCAGAGCCACGGGGAACTCCTACGAGCAGTACTTC
CDR3: CASRATGNSYEQYF

J: TRBJ2-1
D: .
V: TRBV28
size: .
DNA: TGTGCCAGCAGTTTAAGCCCCATCGGGGGAGGTGAGCAGTTCTTC
CDR3: CASSLSPIGGGEQFF

J: TRBJ2-5
D: .
V: TRBV7-2
size: .
DNA: TGTGCCAGCAGCTTAAATAGCGGTCAAGAGACCCAGTACTTC
CDR3: CASSLNSGQETQYF

J: TRBJ2-7
D: .
V: TRBV10-2
size: .
DNA: TGCGCCAGCAGTGTAGTCTCCTACGAGCAGTACTTC
CDR3: CASSVVSYEQYF

J: TRBJ2-7
D: TRBD2
V: TRBV10-3
size: few
DNA: TGTGCCATCAGTGTGGTAAGCGGGGGCTCCTACGAGCAGTACTTC
CDR3: CAISVVSGGSYEQYF

J: TRBJ1-3
D: .
V: TRBV7-8
size: once
DNA: TGTGCCAGCAGCTTGGCTTCTGGAAACACCATATATTTT
CDR3: CASSLASGNTIYF

J: TRBJ2-3
D: TRBD2
V: TRBV4-3
size: .
DNA: TGCGCCAGCAGCTGGGGACTAGCGGATCCAAGCACAGATACGCAGTATTTT
CDR3: CASSWGLADPSTDTQYF

J: TRBJ2-1
D: TRBD2
V: TRBV19
size: .
DNA: TGTGCCAGTAGTCTGCCGGGACTAGCGGGCGATGAGCAGTTCTTC
CDR3: CASSLPGLAGDEQFF

J: TRBJ1-1
D: .
V: TRBV7-2
size: .
DNA: TGTGCCAGCAGCTTAGCGAGAGGAGGTCGCACTGAAGCTTTCTTT
CDR3: CASSLARGGRTEAFF

J: TRBJ1-2
D: .
V: TRBV10-3
size: .
DNA: TGTGCCATCAGTGAGTCGACTCGGGGAGGTAATGGCTACACCTTC
CDR3: CAISESTRGGNGYTF

J: TRBJ1-2
D: .
V: TRBV5-6
size: .
DNA: TGTGCCAGCAGCTTGGGGCGGGGTGGCTACACCTTC
CDR3: CASSLGRGGYTF

J: TRBJ2-2
D: TRBD1
V: TRBV30
size: once
DNA: TGTGCCTGGAGTGTTCAGGGGGTGGACACCGGGGAGCTGTTTTTT
CDR3: CAWSVQGVDTGELFF

J: TRBJ2-1
D: .
V: TRBV7-3
size: .
DNA: TGTGCCAGCAGCCCCGGACTACACAATGAGCAGTTCTTC
CDR3: CASSPGLHNEQFF